This T cell receptor beta chain was recovered during a study of blood T cell repertoires in COVID-19 (dated by TCRdb to 2018 to 2021). About the study as a whole: Samples from collaborators originated in the United States, Italy and Spain and spanned both the acute and convalescent phases of COVID-19. Nearly every sample came with metadata listing a de-identified subject ID, COVID-19 status, age in years and sex. A freely available public database, intended as a resource for researchers studying the immune response to SARS-CoV-2, is where the repertoires were released. Samples came from the ongoing ImmuneRACE study (first 160 participants) plus 1,254 subjects from 6 global collaborators. HLA class I and class II types, where available, came from metadata supplied by the sample provider rather than from assay-based typing. Deeply sampled blood TCRbeta repertoires from subjects exposed to, actively infected with, or recovered from COVID-19 were included in the dataset. The prospective study material was composed of cDNA or gDNA derived from T cells, B-cell-depleted T cells, or PBMCs.

At one collaborating source in Seattle, patients were enrolled during active infection and were followed longitudinally through the course of disease. Collaborating institutions collected whole blood in K2EDTA tubes following their own protocols. For TCRbeta analysis, collaborators shipped samples in one of three forms: frozen whole blood, isolated PBMCs, or DNA extracted from either of those sample types. The germline ends are 12 bases apart after V is trimmed by 2 bases and J by 8 bases. The CDR3 covers 13 residues, taking in both the cysteine and the phenylalanine. Only the CDR3 DNA stays, 39 bases, in frame from base 1. CDR1 and CDR2 are read off the germline V gene (reference sequence) as SEHNR and FQNEAQ. In the case of this clone: Its antigen remains undetermined. No base quality values were provided; no much bigger clone lies one nucleotide off.

TCRbeta CDR3 regions were amplified from genomic DNA using the immunoSEQ Assay, a bias-controlled multiplex PCR. The authors processed their data as follows. The number of nucleated cells in each sample was estimated by amplification of reference gene primers within the assay. To quantify the absolute abundance of each unique TCRbeta CDR3 rearrangement, sequence reads were collapsed and filtered. For each sample, productive Simpson clonality was calculated as the square root of Simpson's diversity index across productive rearrangements. TCRdb's version of the immuneACCESS table is confined to in-frame rearrangements and falls short of the full clone set. An unresolved V gene accounts for under half of the shortfall where checked; the remainder is of unknown origin. The D gene and trimming were derived from the DNA, and the V and J assignments and clone size from that table. The sample contains under 200,000 clones, 75% to 85% of them found a single time. The ten largest clones take up approximately 7.7% of the sample.

Overall study outcomes, separate from this receptor: The quantity of clinical and demographic metadata differed by source and by participant and was supplied without curation.

The rearranged segments are TRBV7-9 and TRBJ1-1, with TRBD1 as a weak D call on 5 bases. The clonotype originates from a woman aged 55-75 years with COVID-19, enrolled during active disease. Sample: peripheral blood. DNA sequence: TGTGCCAGCAGCTTAAAGGGCGGGGGAGAAGCTTTCTTT. It codes for CASSLKGGGEAFF.